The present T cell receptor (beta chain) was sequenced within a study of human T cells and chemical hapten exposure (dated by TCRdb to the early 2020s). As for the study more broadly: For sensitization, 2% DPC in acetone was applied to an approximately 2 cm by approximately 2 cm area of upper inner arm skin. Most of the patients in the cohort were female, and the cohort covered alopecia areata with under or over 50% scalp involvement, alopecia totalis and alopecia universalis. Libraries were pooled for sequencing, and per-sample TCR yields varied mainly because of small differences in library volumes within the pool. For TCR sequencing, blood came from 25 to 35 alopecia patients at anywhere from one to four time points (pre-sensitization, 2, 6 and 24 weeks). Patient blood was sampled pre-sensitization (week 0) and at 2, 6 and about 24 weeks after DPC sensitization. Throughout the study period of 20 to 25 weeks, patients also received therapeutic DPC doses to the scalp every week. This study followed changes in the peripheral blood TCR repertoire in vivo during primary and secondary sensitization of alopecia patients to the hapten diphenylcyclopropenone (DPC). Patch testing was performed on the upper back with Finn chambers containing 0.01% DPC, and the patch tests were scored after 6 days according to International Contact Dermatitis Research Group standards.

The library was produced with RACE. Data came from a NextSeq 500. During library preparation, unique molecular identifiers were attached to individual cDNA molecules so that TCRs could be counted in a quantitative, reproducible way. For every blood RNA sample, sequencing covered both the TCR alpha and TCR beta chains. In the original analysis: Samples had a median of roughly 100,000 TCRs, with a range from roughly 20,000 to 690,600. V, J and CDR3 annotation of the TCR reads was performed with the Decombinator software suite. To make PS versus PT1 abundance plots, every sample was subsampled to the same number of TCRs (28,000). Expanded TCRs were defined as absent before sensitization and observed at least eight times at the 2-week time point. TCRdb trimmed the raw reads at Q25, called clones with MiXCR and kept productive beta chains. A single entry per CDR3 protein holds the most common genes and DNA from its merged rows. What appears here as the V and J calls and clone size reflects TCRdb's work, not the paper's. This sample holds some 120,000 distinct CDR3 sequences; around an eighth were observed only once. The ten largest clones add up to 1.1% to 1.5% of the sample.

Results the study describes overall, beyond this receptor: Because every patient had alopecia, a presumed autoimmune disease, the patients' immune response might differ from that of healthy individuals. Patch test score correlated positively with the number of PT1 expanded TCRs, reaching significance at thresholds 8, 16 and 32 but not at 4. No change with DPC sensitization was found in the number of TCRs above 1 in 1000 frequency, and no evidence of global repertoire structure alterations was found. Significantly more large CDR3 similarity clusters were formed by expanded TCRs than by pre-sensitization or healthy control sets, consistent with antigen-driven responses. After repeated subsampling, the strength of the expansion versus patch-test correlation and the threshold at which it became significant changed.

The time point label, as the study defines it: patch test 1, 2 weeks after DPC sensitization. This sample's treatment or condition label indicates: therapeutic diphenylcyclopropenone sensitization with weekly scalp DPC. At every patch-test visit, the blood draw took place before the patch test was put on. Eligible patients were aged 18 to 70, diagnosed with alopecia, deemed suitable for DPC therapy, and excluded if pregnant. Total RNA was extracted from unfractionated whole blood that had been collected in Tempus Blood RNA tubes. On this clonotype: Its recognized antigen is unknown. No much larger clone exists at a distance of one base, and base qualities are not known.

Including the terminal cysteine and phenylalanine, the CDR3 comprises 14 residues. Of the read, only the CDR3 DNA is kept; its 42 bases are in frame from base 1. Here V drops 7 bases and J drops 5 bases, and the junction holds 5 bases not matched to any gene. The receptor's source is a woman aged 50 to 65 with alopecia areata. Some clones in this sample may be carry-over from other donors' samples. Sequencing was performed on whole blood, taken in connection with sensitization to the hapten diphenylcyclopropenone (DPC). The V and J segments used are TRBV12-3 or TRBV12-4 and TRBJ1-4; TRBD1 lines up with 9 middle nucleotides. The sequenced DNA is TGTGCCAGCACCGCCGGGACAGGGAATGAAAAACTGTTTTTT. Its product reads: CASTAGTGNEKLFF.